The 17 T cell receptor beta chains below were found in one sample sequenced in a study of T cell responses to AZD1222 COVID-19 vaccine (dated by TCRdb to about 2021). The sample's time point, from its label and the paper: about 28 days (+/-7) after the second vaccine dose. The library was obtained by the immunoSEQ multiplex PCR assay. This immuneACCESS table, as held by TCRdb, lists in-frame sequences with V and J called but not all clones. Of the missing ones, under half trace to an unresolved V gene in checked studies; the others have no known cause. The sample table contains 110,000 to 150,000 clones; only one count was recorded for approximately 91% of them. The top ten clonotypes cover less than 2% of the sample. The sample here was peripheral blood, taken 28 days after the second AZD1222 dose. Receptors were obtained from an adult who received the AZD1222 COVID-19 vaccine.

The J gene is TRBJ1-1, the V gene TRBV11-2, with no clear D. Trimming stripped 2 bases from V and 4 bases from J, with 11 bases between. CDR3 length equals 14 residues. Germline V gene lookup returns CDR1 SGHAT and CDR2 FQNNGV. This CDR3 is CASSLRPRGTEAFF. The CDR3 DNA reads TGTGCCAGCAGCTTAAGACCACGGGGCACTGAAGCTTTCTTT.

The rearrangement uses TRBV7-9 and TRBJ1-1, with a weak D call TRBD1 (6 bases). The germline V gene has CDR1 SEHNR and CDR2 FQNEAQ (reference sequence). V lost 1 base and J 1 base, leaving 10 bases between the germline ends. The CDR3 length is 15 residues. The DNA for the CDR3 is TGTGCCAGCAGCTTAGTGGGACACACGAACACTGAAGCTTTCTTT. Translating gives CASSLVGHTNTEAFF. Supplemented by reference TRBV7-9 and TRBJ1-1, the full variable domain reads DTGVSQNPRHKITKRGQNVTFRCDPISEHNRLYWYRQTLGQGPEFLTYFQNEAQLEKSRLLSDRFSAERPKGSFSTLEIQRTEQGDSAMYLCASSLVGHTNTEAFFGQGTRLTVV.

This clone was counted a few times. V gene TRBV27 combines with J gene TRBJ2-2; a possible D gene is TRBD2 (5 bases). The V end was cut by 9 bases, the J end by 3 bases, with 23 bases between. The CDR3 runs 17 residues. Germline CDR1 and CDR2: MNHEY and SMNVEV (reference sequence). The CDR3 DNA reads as TGTGCCAGTACGCGCCGGCCCCAGGCGAGGGACACCGGGGAGCTGTTTTTT. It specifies CASTRRPQARDTGELFF.

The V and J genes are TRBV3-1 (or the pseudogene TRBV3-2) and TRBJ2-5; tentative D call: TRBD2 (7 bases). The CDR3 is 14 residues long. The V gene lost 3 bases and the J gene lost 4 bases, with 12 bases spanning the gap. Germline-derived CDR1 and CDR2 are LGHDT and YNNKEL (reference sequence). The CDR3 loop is CASSHWEGGETQYF. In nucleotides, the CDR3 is TGTGCCAGCAGCCATTGGGAGGGGGGAGAGACCCAGTACTTC.

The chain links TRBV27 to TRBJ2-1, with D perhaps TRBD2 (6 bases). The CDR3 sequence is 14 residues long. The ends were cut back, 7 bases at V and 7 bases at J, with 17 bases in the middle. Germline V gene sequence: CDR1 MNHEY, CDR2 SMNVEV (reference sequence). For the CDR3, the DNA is TGTGCCAGCACCCAGGTGGGCGGGGCGAATGAGCAGTTCTTC. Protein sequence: CASTQVGGANEQFF.

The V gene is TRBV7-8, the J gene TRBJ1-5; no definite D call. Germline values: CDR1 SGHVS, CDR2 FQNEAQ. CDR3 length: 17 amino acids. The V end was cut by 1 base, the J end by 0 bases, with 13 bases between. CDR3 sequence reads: CASSLGIGGFSNQPQHF. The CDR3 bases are TGTGCCAGCAGCTTAGGGATCGGAGGTTTTAGCAATCAGCCCCAGCATTTT.

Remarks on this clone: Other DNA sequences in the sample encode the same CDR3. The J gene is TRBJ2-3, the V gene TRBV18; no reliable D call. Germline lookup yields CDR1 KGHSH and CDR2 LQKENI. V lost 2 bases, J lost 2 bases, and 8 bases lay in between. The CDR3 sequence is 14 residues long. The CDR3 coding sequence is TGTGCCAGCTCACCAAGGCAGGACACAGATACGCAGTATTTT. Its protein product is CASSPRQDTDTQYF.

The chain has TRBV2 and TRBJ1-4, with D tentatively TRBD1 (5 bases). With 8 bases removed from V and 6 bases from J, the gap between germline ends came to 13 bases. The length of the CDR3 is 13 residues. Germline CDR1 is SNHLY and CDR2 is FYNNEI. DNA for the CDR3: TGTGCCAGCGACCGGGACGGATATGAAAAACTGTTTTTT. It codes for CASDRDGYEKLFF.

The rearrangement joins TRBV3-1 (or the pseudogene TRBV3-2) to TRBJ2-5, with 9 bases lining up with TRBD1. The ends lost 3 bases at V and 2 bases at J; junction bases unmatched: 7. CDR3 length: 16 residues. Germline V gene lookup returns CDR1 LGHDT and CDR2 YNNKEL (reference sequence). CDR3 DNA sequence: TGTGCCAGCAGCCATAACAGGGGGCTGGAACAAGAGACCCAGTACTTC. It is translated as CASSHNRGLEQETQYF.

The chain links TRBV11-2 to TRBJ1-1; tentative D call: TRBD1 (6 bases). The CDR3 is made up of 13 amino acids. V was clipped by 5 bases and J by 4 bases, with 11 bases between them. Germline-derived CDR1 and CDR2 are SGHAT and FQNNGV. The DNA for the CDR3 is TGTGCCAGCAGCCAAAGGGGGGGCACTGAAGCTTTCTTT. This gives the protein CASSQRGGTEAFF.

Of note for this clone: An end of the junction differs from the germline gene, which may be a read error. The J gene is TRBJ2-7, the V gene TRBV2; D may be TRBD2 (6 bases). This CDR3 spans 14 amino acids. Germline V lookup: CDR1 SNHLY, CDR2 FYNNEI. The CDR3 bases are TGTGCCAGCTTAGGAAGAAGGGACTCCTCCGAGCAGTACTTC. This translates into CASLGRRDSSEQYF. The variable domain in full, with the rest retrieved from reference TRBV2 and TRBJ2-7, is EPEVTQTPSHQVTQMGQEVILRCVPISNHLYFYWYRQILGQKVEFLVSFYNNEISEKSEIFDDQFSVERPDGSNFTLKIRSTKLEDSAMYFCASLGRRDSSEQYFGPGTRLTVT.

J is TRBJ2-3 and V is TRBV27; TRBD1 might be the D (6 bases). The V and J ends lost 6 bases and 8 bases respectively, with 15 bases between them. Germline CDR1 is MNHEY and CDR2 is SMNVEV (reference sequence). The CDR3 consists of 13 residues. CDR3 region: CASRPPGHFTQYF. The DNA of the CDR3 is TGTGCCAGCAGACCCCCGGGACACTTTACGCAGTATTTT.

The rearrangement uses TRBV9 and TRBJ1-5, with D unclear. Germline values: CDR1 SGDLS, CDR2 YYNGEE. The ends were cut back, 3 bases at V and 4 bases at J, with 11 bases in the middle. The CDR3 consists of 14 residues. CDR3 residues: CASSERAGNQPQHF. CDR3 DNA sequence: TGTGCCAGCAGCGAGAGGGCGGGTAATCAGCCCCAGCATTTT.

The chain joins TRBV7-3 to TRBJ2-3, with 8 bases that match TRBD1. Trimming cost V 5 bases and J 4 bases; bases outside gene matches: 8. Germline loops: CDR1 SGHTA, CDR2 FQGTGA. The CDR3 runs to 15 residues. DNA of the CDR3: TGTGCCAGCAGCCCAAATGGACAGGGCGCAGATACGCAGTATTTT. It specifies CASSPNGQGADTQYF. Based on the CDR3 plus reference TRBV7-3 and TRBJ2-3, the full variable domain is GAGVSQTPSNKVTEKGKYVELRCDPISGHTALYWYRQSLGQGPEFLIYFQGTGAADDSGLPNDRFFAVRPEGSVSTLKIQRTERGDSAVYLCASSPNGQGADTQYFGPGTRLTVL.

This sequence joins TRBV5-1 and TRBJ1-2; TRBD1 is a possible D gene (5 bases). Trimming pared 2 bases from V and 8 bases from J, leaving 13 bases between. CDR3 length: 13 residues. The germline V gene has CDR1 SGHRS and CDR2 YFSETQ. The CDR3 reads CASSFGQGYGYTF. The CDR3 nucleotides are TGCGCCAGCAGCTTCGGGCAGGGTTACGGCTACACCTTC.

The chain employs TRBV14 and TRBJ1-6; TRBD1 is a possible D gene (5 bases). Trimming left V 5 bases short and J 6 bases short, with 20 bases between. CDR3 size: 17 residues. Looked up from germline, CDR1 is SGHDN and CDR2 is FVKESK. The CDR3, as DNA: TGTGCCAGCAGCATCGAAGACAGCCCCTTTTCTAATTCACCCCTCCACTTT. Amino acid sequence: CASSIEDSPFSNSPLHF.

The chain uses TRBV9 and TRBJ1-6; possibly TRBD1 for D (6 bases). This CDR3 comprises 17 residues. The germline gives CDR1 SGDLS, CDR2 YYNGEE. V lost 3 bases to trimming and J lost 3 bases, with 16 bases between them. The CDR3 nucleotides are TGTGCCAGCAGCGCCAGGGACATCCCTAACTATAATTCACCCCTCCACTTT. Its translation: CASSARDIPNYNSPLHF.